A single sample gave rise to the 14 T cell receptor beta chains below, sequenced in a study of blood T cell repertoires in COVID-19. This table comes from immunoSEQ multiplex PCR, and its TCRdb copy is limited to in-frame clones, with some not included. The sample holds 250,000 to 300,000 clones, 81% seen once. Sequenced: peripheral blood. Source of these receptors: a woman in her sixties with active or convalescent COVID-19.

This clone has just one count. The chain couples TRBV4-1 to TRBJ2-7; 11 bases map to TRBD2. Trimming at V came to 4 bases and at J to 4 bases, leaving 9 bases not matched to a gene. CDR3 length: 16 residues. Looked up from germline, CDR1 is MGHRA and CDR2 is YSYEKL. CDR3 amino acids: CASSRASGGSRYEQYF. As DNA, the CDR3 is TGCGCCAGCAGCCGCGCTAGCGGGGGGTCTCGATACGAGCAGTACTTC.

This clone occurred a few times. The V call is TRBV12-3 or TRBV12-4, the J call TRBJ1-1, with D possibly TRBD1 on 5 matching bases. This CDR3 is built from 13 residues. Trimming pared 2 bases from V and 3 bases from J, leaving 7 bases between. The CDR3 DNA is TGTGCCAGCAGTTTATCGGGGGACACTGAAGCTTTCTTT. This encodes CASSLSGDTEAFF.

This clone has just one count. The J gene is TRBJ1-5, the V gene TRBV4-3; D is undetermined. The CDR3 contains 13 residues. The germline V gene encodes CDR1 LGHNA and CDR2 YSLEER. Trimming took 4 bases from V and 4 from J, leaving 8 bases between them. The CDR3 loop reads CASSPDLNQPQHF. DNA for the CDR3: TGCGCCAGCAGCCCAGACCTAAATCAGCCCCAGCATTTT.

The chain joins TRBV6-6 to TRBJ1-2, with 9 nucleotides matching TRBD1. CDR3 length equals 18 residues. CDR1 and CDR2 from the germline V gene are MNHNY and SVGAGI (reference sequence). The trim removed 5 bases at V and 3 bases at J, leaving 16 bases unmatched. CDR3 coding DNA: TGTGCCAGCAGTCCACGTTTAGGGACAGGGCCAAATTACTATGGCTACACCTTC. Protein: CASSPRLGTGPNYYGYTF.

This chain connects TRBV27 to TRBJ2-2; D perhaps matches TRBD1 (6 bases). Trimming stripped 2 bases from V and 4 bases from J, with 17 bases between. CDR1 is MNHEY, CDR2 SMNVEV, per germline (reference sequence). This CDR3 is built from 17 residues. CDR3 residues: CASSLRGNRVGTGELFF. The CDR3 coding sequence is TGTGCCAGCAGTTTAAGAGGGAACAGGGTAGGCACCGGGGAGCTGTTTTTT.

CDR3 sequence: CAWSINRRGRLGGYTF. The DNA for the CDR3 is TGTGCCTGGAGTATCAACCGGAGGGGGCGTCTAGGCGGCTACACCTTC. The chain is built from TRBV30 and TRBJ1-2; TRBD1 matches 7 bases. The CDR3 length is 16 residues. V gave up 2 bases and J gave up 8 bases; unmatched junction bases: 17. Looked up from germline, CDR1 is GTSNPN and CDR2 is SVGIG (reference sequence).

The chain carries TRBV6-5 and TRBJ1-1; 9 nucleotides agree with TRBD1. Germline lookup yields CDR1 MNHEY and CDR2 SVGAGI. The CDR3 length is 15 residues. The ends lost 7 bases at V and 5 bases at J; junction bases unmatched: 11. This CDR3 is CASKPPGQGKTEAFF. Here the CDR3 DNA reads TGTGCCAGCAAGCCCCCGGGACAGGGTAAGACTGAAGCTTTCTTT.

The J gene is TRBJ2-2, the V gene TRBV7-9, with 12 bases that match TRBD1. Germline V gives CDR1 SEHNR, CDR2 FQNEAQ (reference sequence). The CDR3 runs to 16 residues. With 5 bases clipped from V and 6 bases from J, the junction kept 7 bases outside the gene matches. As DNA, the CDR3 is TGTGCCAGCAGCGCCGGGACAGGGGGCCGAGCCGGGGAGCTGTTTTTT. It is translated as CASSAGTGGRAGELFF.

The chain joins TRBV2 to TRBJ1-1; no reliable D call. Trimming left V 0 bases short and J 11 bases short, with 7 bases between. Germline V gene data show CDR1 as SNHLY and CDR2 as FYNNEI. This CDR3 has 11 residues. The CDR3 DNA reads TGTGCCAGCAGTGAAGCCTCCCCCGCTTTCTTT. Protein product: CASSEASPAFF. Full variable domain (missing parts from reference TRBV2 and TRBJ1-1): EPEVTQTPSHQVTQMGQEVILRCVPISNHLYFYWYRQILGQKVEFLVSFYNNEISEKSEIFDDQFSVERPDGSNFTLKIRSTKLEDSAMYFCASSEASPAFFGQGTRLTVV.

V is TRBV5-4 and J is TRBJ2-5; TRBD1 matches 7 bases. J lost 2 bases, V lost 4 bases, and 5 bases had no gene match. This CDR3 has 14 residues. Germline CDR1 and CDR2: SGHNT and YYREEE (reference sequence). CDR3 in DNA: TGTGCCAGCAGCGCCAGGACAGGACAAGAGACCCAGTACTTC. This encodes CASSARTGQETQYF.

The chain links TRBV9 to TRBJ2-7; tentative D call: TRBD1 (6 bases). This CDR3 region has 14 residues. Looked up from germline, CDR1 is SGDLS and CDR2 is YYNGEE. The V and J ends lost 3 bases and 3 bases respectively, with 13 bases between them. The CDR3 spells CASSARQEGYEQYF. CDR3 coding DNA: TGTGCCAGCAGCGCACGACAGGAAGGCTACGAGCAGTACTTC.

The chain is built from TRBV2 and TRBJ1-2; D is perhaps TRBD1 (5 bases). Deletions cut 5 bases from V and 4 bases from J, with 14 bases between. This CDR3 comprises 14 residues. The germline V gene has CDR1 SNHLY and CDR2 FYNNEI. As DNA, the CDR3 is TGTGCCAGCAGTACCCGGGCCGGGGGCTATGGCTACACCTTC. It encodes CASSTRAGGYGYTF.

CDR3 sequence: CATSDFSREYGYTF. The CDR3 DNA sequence: TGTGCCACCAGTGATTTTTCCAGGGAATATGGCTACACCTTC. The chain uses TRBV24-1 and TRBJ1-2; weak D call: TRBD1 (5 bases). This CDR3 is 14 amino acids long. CDR1 is KGHDR and CDR2 is SFDVKD in the germline V gene. V dropped 1 base and J dropped 5 bases, with 10 bases sitting between them.

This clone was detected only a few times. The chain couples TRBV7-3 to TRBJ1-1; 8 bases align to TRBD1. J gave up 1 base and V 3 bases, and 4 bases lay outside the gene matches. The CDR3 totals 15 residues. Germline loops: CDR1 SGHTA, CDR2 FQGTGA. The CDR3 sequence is CASSFSGGGNTEAFF. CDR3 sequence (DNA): TGTGCCAGCAGCTTCTCAGGGGGCGGGAACACTGAAGCTTTCTTT.